This T cell receptor beta chain was captured in a study of cytomegalovirus exposure and HLA in healthy donors. Study in general: In an early release, HLA-typed donors contributed tens of millions of unique TCR sequences. Findings and caveats of the study: Sequencing likely caused a cluster of highly shared sequence variants. Presence/absence analyses rested on an assumption that sequencing depth was roughly uniform across donors. Researchers left out some V segments, among them TRBV6-2 and TRBV6-3, as indistinguishable.

Primers: 60 Vbeta forward and 13 Jbeta reverse. TCRdb's table, derived via immunoSEQ multiplex PCR, lists solely in-frame clones and lacks some. The sample contains under 150,000 clones, over 55% of which appear only once. To note about this clone: As yet, its antigen is unknown.

CDR1 is SGHVS, CDR2 FQNEAQ, per germline. The CDR3 is 17 residues long. After removal of 4 bases from V and 3 bases from J, the junction contained 12 bases not matched to a gene. The source material was PBMCs. The chain has TRBV7-8 and TRBJ2-7; 10 bases match TRBD2. The TCR comes from a middle-aged man in good health and CMV-seronegative. DNA for the CDR3: TGTGCCAGCAGCTCCCCGCCGTTTAGCGGGGGGAGCTACGAGCAGTACTTC. Translated, it gives CASSSPPFSGGSYEQYF.